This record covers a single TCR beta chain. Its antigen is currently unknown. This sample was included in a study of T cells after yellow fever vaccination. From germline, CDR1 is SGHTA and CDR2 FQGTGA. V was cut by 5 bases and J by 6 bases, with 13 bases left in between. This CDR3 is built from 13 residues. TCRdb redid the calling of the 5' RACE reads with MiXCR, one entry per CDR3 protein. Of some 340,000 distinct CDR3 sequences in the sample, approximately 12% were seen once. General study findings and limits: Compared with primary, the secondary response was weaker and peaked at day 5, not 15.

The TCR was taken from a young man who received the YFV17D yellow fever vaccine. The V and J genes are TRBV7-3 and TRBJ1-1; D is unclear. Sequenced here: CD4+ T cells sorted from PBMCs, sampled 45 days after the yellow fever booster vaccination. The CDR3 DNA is TGTGCCAGCAGCCCGGGAGATTTTGCTGAAGCTTTCTTT. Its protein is CASSPGDFAEAFF.